The entry below gives a single TCR beta chain sequence along with its context. TCRdb reprocessed the RT-PCR reads with MiXCR, giving one entry per CDR3 protein. Of about 700,000 distinct CDR3 sequences in the sample, 12% to 15% were seen once. Trimming removed 4 bases from V and 3 bases from J, with 13 bases in between. Germline V CDR1 and CDR2: SGDLS, YYNGEE. The CDR3 has 14 residues. The source of this sequence is a female donor in good health, serving as a healthy control. The chain joins TRBV9 to TRBJ2-5; D perhaps matches TRBD2 (6 bases). Sample: memory CD4+ T cells from blood. In DNA form, the CDR3 reads TGTGCCAGCAGCCGGCGGCCGGGGGAAGAGACCCAGTACTTC. It is translated as CASSRRPGEETQYF.